Listed below are T cell receptor beta chains from one sample, sequenced in a study of regulatory T cells in long-lasting Graves disease. TCRdb reprocessed the multiplex PCR reads with MiXCR, giving one entry per CDR3 protein. Here the sample spans fewer than 350,000 distinct CDR3 sequences, more than 15% being singletons. The sequencing used peripheral blood mononuclear cells (PBMCs), collected at new diagnosis, from a patient treated with antithyroid drugs. The receptors here all came from a female donor with Graves disease. Each CDR3 is given with its conserved first and last residue.

j_gene: TRBJ2-3; v_gene: TRBV20-1; CDR3aa: CSARLAGVTDTQYF
j_gene: TRBJ1-6; v_gene: TRBV19; CDR3aa: CASSITGTDNSPLHF
j_gene: TRBJ2-7; v_gene: TRBV3-1; CDR3aa: CASSQDGPGTSGRGYYEQYF
j_gene: TRBJ2-3; v_gene: TRBV18; CDR3aa: CASSPGGGTDTQYF
j_gene: TRBJ2-2; v_gene: TRBV24-1; CDR3aa: CATSDPTPGTVNTGELFF
j_gene: TRBJ2-2; v_gene: TRBV2; CDR3aa: CASKSGVAGGYGGELFF
j_gene: TRBJ2-1; v_gene: TRBV30; CDR3aa: CAWGLTPEQFF
j_gene: TRBJ2-1; v_gene: TRBV7-9; CDR3aa: CASSLGGAGAVNEQFF
j_gene: TRBJ2-3; v_gene: TRBV6-1; CDR3aa: CASKTGGSTDTQYF
j_gene: TRBJ1-3; v_gene: TRBV12-3/TRBV12-4; CDR3aa: CASSSDSFSGNTIYF
j_gene: TRBJ2-5; v_gene: TRBV12-3/TRBV12-4; CDR3aa: CASRHRDRGRETQYF
j_gene: TRBJ2-7; v_gene: TRBV7-9; CDR3aa: CASSLAGSEQYF
j_gene: TRBJ1-1; v_gene: TRBV11-3; CDR3aa: CASSLEWGTGGDTEAFF
j_gene: TRBJ1-5; v_gene: TRBV12-3/TRBV12-4; CDR3aa: CASSYRGAINQPQHF
j_gene: TRBJ2-1; v_gene: TRBV29-1; CDR3aa: CSVEETGMNEQFF
j_gene: TRBJ1-1; v_gene: TRBV3-1; CDR3aa: CASSRGQSTEAFF
j_gene: TRBJ2-7; v_gene: TRBV6-5; CDR3aa: CASSLDNPYEQYF
j_gene: TRBJ2-1; v_gene: TRBV24-1; CDR3aa: CATSDPGLANDNEQFF
j_gene: TRBJ2-7; v_gene: TRBV19; CDR3aa: CASSIGLAGAVQYF
j_gene: TRBJ2-6; v_gene: TRBV11-2; CDR3aa: CASSLFDRSGANVLTF
j_gene: TRBJ1-1; v_gene: TRBV29-1; CDR3aa: CSAEKNTEAFF
j_gene: TRBJ2-2; v_gene: TRBV7-6; CDR3aa: CASSLGGTGTTGELFF
j_gene: TRBJ2-3; v_gene: TRBV28; CDR3aa: CASSSRDWNTDTQYF
j_gene: TRBJ2-5; v_gene: TRBV7-3; CDR3aa: CASSPLGTGGGGETQYF
j_gene: TRBJ1-2; v_gene: TRBV3-1; CDR3aa: CASSQDAGGGYGYTF
j_gene: TRBJ1-1; v_gene: TRBV6-5; CDR3aa: CASSYWGGEAFF
j_gene: TRBJ1-2; v_gene: TRBV9; CDR3aa: CASSLGQGPYGYTF
j_gene: TRBJ2-3; v_gene: TRBV12-3/TRBV12-4; CDR3aa: CASSQLAGSTDTQYF
j_gene: TRBJ2-7; v_gene: TRBV27; CDR3aa: CASSRRDRDDEQYF
j_gene: TRBJ1-4; v_gene: TRBV2; CDR3aa: CASSEVVTLNEKLFF
j_gene: TRBJ2-7; v_gene: TRBV6-1; CDR3aa: CASSPSLMAWEQYF
j_gene: TRBJ2-5; v_gene: TRBV7-8; CDR3aa: CASSPQRKRLGQETQYF
j_gene: TRBJ2-7; v_gene: TRBV29-1; CDR3aa: CSVDPGESYEQYF
j_gene: TRBJ2-1; v_gene: TRBV12-3/TRBV12-4; CDR3aa: CASNLGGSSYNEQFF
j_gene: TRBJ2-1; v_gene: TRBV5-1; CDR3aa: CASSSLAGEWGEQFF
j_gene: TRBJ2-7; v_gene: TRBV20-1; CDR3aa: CSAWALGEQYF
j_gene: TRBJ2-5; v_gene: TRBV2; CDR3aa: CASRERASGIQETQYF
j_gene: TRBJ2-7; v_gene: TRBV6-2/TRBV6-3; CDR3aa: CASSGLAGGYEQYF
j_gene: TRBJ1-2; v_gene: TRBV6-1; CDR3aa: CASRAGTGTYGYTF
j_gene: TRBJ1-1; v_gene: TRBV30; CDR3aa: CAWSRGLNTEAFF
j_gene: TRBJ1-2; v_gene: TRBV19; CDR3aa: CASSIAQSYGYTF
j_gene: TRBJ2-2; v_gene: TRBV24-1; CDR3aa: CATSDLPDGELFF
j_gene: TRBJ2-7; v_gene: TRBV11-2; CDR3aa: CASSYSMVAGAYEQYF
j_gene: TRBJ1-5; v_gene: TRBV27; CDR3aa: CASSSTGRGHQPQHF
j_gene: TRBJ2-1; v_gene: TRBV11-3; CDR3aa: CASSSIAGMAGNEQFF
j_gene: TRBJ1-1; v_gene: TRBV7-9; CDR3aa: CASSPRQDVAFF
j_gene: TRBJ2-3; v_gene: TRBV11-2; CDR3aa: CASTRLGISTDTQYF
j_gene: TRBJ2-1; v_gene: TRBV19; CDR3aa: CASSIWRERRNEQFF
j_gene: TRBJ1-1; v_gene: TRBV20-1; CDR3aa: CSARDLSHGGTEAFF
j_gene: TRBJ1-2; v_gene: TRBV12-3/TRBV12-4; CDR3aa: CASSSLGQGHYGYTF
j_gene: TRBJ1-5; v_gene: TRBV12-3/TRBV12-4; CDR3aa: CASPSSWEKIGGNQPQHF
j_gene: TRBJ2-1; v_gene: TRBV11-2; CDR3aa: CASSYLNQGDEQFF
j_gene: TRBJ1-1; v_gene: TRBV24-1; CDR3aa: CATSASAGGAEAFF
j_gene: TRBJ1-1; v_gene: TRBV3-1; CDR3aa: CASSSHPGQGGGTEAFF